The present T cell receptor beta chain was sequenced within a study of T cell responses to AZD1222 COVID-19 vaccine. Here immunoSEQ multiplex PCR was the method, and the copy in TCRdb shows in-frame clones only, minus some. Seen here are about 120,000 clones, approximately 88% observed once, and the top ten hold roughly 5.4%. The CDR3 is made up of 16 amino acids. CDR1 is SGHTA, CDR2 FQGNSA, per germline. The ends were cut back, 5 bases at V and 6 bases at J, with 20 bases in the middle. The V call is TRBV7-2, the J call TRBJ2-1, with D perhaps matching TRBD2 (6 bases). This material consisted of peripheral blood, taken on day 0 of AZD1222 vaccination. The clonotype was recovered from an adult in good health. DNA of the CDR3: TGTGCCAGCAGCCCCTACGGGGGTCTTTCAGGCAATGAGCAGTTCTTC. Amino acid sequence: CASSPYGGLSGNEQFF.